Listed below are T cell receptor beta chains from one sample, sequenced in a study of OX40 agonist ivuxolimab in advanced cancers. The method was immunoSEQ multiplex PCR; TCRdb's version includes in-frame clones alone and lacks a portion of them. The sample lists more than 45,000 clones; about 83% were seen once. This sample comprised CD4+ or CD8+ T cells sorted from blood, obtained in a trial of the OX40 agonist ivuxolimab. These receptors all come from an adult with an advanced solid tumor such as melanoma, head and neck, liver or kidney cancer. The CDR3 runs from the conserved cysteine through the conserved F or W. The D gene is left open where the match is weak. Size tells how often a clone was seen (once, few, many) or the class of an expanded clone, and some rows leave it out.

j_call d_call clone_size v_call cdr3_nt cdr3_aa
TRBJ1-5 - - TRBV6-6 TGTGCCACCAAGGACAGATTAGTCCATCAGCCCCAGCATTTT CATKDRLVHQPQHF
TRBJ2-2 TRBD2 - TRBV30 TGTGCCTGGAGCGGGCTAGCGGGAGGCGGGGAGCTGTTTTTT CAWSGLAGGGELFF
TRBJ1-5 TRBD1 - TRBV28 TGTGCCAGCAGTTTGGCTTTCTTTCCAGGGGGCATGAATCAGCCCCAGCATTTT CASSLAFFPGGMNQPQHF
TRBJ1-1 - - TRBV18 TGTGCCAGCTCGCCACAAGGGAACACTGAAGCTTTCTTT CASSPQGNTEAFF
TRBJ2-2 TRBD1 - TRBV19 TGTGCCAGTAGACCGGGACAGGCCGACACCGGGGAGCTGTTTTTT CASRPGQADTGELFF
TRBJ2-3 TRBD1 - TRBV19 TGTGCCAGTAGTGACACAGGGGATGCAGATACGCAGTATTTT CASSDTGDADTQYF
TRBJ2-5 - - TRBV18 TGTGCCAGCTCCGCCTCGGGAGCTCCACAAGAGACCCAGTACTTC CASSASGAPQETQYF
TRBJ1-3 - - TRBV28 TGTGCCAGCAGCTCGCCGGGACAATCTGGAAACACCATATATTTT CASSSPGQSGNTIYF
TRBJ1-2 - - TRBV27 TGTGCCAGCAGTTCCACGCGACAGCACACCTATGGCTACACCTTC CASSSTRQHTYGYTF
TRBJ1-5 TRBD1 - TRBV18 TGTGCCAGCTCACCGTCGGACAGGGCAAATCAGCCCCAGCATTTT CASSPSDRANQPQHF
TRBJ2-1 - - TRBV6-4 TGTGCCAGCAGTGACTACGCCGGGGGCTACAATGAGCAGTTCTTC CASSDYAGGYNEQFF
TRBJ2-2 - - TRBV27 TGTGCCAGCAGTTTATGGGTAGGACGATACACCGGGGAGCTGTTTTTT CASSLWVGRYTGELFF
TRBJ1-5 - few TRBV6-1 TGTGCCAGCAGTGAAGGGGGGTATAGCAATCAGCCCCAGCATTTT CASSEGGYSNQPQHF
TRBJ2-3 - - TRBV9 TGTGCCAGCAGCGTCGAGACTAGACCAGATACGCAGTATTTT CASSVETRPDTQYF
TRBJ2-7 - - TRBV9 TGTGCCAGCAGCGTCGGGGAGCCGTCCTACGAGCAGTACTTC CASSVGEPSYEQYF
TRBJ2-7 - - TRBV18 TGTGCCAGCTCACCACCGAGTCGGGCAGGGCGGGAGCAGTACTTC CASSPPSRAGREQYF
TRBJ2-3 - - TRBV11-3 TGTGCCAGCAGCTCCGAATCGGGGGTCGGCACAGATACGCAGTATTTT CASSSESGVGTDTQYF
TRBJ2-1 - - TRBV1 TGCACCAGCAGCCAACGACTAGATTGCTACAATGAGCAGTTCTTC CTSSQRLDCYNEQFF
TRBJ2-3 TRBD1 - TRBV18 TGTGCCAGCTCACCACAGGGGACAGGGAACTCAGATACGCAGTATTTT CASSPQGTGNSDTQYF
TRBJ1-3 TRBD1 - TRBV29-1 TGCAGCGTCAGCCGGGACAGCTCGAACACCATATATTTT CSVSRDSSNTIYF
TRBJ2-5 TRBD1 - TRBV19 TGTGCCAGTAAGGGGGCCCAAGAGACCCAGTACTTC CASKGAQETQYF
TRBJ1-1 - - TRBV6-6 TGTGCCAGCAGCCCCCCGACGGGACTGAACACTGAAGCTTTCTTT CASSPPTGLNTEAFF
TRBJ2-7 - - TRBV30 TGTGCCTGGAGTGGTGACATATTTAAAGGGCAGTACTTC CAWSGDIFKGQYF
TRBJ2-3 - - TRBV4-1 TGCGCCAGCAAGGGGGACATTGGCACAGATACGCAGTATTTT CASKGDIGTDTQYF
TRBJ1-2 TRBD1 - TRBV19 TGTGCCAGTAGTATAGCCCTACTACAGGGGGGCTATGGCTACACCTTC CASSIALLQGGYGYTF
TRBJ1-1 - - TRBV28 TGTGCCAGCAGTATAGGCACTGAAGCTTTCTTT CASSIGTEAFF
TRBJ2-7 - - TRBV6-1 TGTGCCAGCAGTGAAGTATTAAGACAGGAAGTATACGAGCAGTACTTC CASSEVLRQEVYEQYF
TRBJ2-1 TRBD2 - TRBV10-3 TGTGCCATCAGTGAGGGGACTAGCGGGTATGAGCAGTTCTTC CAISEGTSGYEQFF
TRBJ2-7 TRBD1 - TRBV28 TGTGCCAGCAGTCCCGGGACAGCGAATACCTACGAGCAGTACTTC CASSPGTANTYEQYF
TRBJ1-2 TRBD1 medium-sized TRBV6-6 TGTGCCAGCACGGACAGGTTGAGCTATGGCTACACCTTC CASTDRLSYGYTF
TRBJ1-1 - - TRBV6-5 TGTGCCAGCAGCTATACAGGGAACACTGAAGCTTTCTTT CASSYTGNTEAFF
TRBJ2-2 TRBD2 - TRBV5-5 TGTGCCAGCAGCTTGGGACTAGCGGGTATAGCCGGGGAGCTGTTTTTT CASSLGLAGIAGELFF
TRBJ2-5 TRBD2 - TRBV7-8 TGTGCCAGCAGCTTAGATAGCGGGAGCTATGAGACCCAGTACTTC CASSLDSGSYETQYF
TRBJ1-5 - - TRBV29-1 TGCAGCGTTGGATGGAACAATCAGCCCCAGCATTTT CSVGWNNQPQHF
TRBJ1-5 - - TRBV4-1 TGCGCCAGCACACAGGCCCTAATTCGGGGGCCTAATCAGCCCCAGCATTTT CASTQALIRGPNQPQHF
TRBJ2-1 TRBD2 once TRBV9 TGTGCCAGCAGCGTATCAGCGGGAGAAAATGAGCAGTTCTTC CASSVSAGENEQFF
TRBJ2-2 TRBD2 few TRBV5-5 TGTGCCAGCAGCTTGGCCCCTACTAGCGGGAGTGCCGGGGAGCTGTTTTTT CASSLAPTSGSAGELFF
TRBJ2-7 - - TRBV11-3 TGTGCCAGCAGCTTGGGGGACCGCTCCTACGAGCAGTACTTC CASSLGDRSYEQYF
TRBJ2-7 TRBD2 - TRBV6-5 TGTGCCAGCAGTTATACTAGCGGGGGGCTTTACGAGCAGTACTTC CASSYTSGGLYEQYF
TRBJ2-7 TRBD1 - TRBV5-1 TGCGCCAGCAGCCGAGGGACAGGGCCCTACGAGCAGTACTTC CASSRGTGPYEQYF
TRBJ2-1 TRBD2 - TRBV5-1 TGCGCCAGCAATCGGGCAGCGGGAAATGAGCAGTTCTTC CASNRAAGNEQFF
TRBJ2-1 TRBD1 - TRBV6-4 TGTGCCAGCAGTCAGGACAGGGGGGTTAACGATGAGCAGTTCTTC CASSQDRGVNDEQFF
TRBJ2-7 - - TRBV6-1 TGTGCCAGCAGTGGGTCGCGGGACCACTACGAGCAGTACTTC CASSGSRDHYEQYF
TRBJ1-6 - - TRBV30 TGTGCCTGGAGTGTACGGACAGCCTCGAGCTCCTATAATTCACCCCTCCACTTT CAWSVRTASSSYNSPLHF
TRBJ1-5 TRBD1 - TRBV19 TGTGCCAGTAGTAAATTCGGGACAGGGGTACGCAATCAGCCCCAGCATTTT CASSKFGTGVRNQPQHF
TRBJ2-2 - once TRBV9 TGTGCCAGCAGCGATTTCAACACCGGGGAGCTGTTTTTT CASSDFNTGELFF
TRBJ2-7 TRBD1 - TRBV19 TGTGCCAGTAGTTCCCGGACAGGGGGTTCCTACGAGCAGTACTTC CASSSRTGGSYEQYF
TRBJ2-7 TRBD1 - TRBV5-6 TGTGCCAGCAGGAGACAGGGGGCCTACGAGCAGTACTTC CASRRQGAYEQYF
TRBJ2-5 TRBD2 once TRBV5-6 TGTGCCAGCAGCTTTTCTAGCGGGGGAGAGACCCAGTACTTC CASSFSSGGETQYF
TRBJ2-5 TRBD1 - TRBV5-1 TGCGCCAGCAGCATGGGACAGGGGGTTGAGACCCAGTACTTC CASSMGQGVETQYF